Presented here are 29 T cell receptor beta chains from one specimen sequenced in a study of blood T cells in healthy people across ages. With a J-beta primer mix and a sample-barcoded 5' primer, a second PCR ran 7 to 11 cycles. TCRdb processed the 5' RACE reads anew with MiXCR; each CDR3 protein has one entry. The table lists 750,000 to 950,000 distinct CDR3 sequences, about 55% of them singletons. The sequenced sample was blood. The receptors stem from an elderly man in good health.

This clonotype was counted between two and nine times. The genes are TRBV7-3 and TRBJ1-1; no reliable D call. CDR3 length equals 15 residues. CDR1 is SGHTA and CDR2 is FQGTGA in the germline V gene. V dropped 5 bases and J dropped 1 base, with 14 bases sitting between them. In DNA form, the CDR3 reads TGTGCCAGCAGCCCACAGCCGTCGGCGAACACTGAAGCTTTCTTT. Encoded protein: CASSPQPSANTEAFF.

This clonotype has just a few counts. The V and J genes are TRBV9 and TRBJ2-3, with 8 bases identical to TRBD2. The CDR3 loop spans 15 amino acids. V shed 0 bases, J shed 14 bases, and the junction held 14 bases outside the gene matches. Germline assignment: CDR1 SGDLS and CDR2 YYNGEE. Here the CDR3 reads CASSVASGGHRYAYF. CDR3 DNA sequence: TGTGCCAGCAGCGTAGCCTCGGGAGGGCACAGATACGCGTATTTT.

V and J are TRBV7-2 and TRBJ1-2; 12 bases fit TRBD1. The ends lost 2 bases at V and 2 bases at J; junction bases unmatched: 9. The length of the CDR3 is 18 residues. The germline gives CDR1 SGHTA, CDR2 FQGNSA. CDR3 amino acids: CASSLSAWDRGLNYGYTF. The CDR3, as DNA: TGTGCCAGCAGCTTATCAGCTTGGGACAGGGGGCTGAACTATGGCTACACCTTC. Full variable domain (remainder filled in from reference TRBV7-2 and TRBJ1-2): GAGVSQSPSNKVTEKGKDVELRCDPISGHTALYWYRQSLGQGLEFLIYFQGNSAPDKSGLPSDRFSAERTGGSVSTLTIQRTQQEDSAVYLCASSLSAWDRGLNYGYTFGSGTRLTVV.

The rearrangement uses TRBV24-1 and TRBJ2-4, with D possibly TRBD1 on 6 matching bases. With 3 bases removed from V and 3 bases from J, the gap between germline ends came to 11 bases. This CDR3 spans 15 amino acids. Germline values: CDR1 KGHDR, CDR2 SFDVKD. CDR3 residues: CATSDPQGSKNIQYF. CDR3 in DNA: TGTGCCACCAGTGATCCACAGGGAAGCAAAAACATTCAGTACTTC.

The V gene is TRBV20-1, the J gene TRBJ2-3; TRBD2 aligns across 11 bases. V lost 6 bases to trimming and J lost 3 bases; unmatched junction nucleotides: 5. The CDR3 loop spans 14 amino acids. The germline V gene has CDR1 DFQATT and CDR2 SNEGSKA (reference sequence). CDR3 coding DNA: TGCAGTGCCCCGGCTAGCGGGAGGACAGATACGCAGTATTTT. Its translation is CSAPASGRTDTQYF.

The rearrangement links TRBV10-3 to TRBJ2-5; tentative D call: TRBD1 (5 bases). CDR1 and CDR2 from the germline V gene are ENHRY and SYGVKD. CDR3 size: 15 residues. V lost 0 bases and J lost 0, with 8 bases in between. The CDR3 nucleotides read TGTGCCATCAGTGAGTCGGGGCAGTACCAAGAGACCCAGTACTTC. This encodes CAISESGQYQETQYF.

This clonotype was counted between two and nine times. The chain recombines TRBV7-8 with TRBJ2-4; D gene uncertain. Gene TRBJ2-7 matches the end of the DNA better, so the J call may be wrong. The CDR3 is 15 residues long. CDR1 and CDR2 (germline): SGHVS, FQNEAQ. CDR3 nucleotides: TGTGCCAGCAGCTCCGATCTGCAAAGGGCTTACGAGCAGTACTTC. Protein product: CASSSDLQRAYEQYF.

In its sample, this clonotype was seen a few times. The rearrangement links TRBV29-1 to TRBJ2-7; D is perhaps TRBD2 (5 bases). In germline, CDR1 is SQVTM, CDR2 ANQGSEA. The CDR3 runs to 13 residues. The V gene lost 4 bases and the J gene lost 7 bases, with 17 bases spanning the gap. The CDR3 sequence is CSVGALKTGEQYF. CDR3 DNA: TGCAGCGTTGGAGCTCTCAAGACGGGGGAGCAGTACTTC.

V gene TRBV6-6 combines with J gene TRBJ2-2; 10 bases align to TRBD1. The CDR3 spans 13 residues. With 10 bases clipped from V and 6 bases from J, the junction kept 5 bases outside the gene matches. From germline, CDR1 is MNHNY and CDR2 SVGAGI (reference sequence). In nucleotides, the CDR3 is TGTGCCACGGGACAGGGGACTTCCGGGGAGCTGTTTTTT. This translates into CATGQGTSGELFF.

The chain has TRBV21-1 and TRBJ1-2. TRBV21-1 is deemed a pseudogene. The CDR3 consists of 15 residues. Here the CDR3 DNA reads TGTGCCAGCAGCAAAGTTAGAAGGGTAGGCTATGGCTACACCTTC. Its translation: CASSKVRRVGYGYTF.

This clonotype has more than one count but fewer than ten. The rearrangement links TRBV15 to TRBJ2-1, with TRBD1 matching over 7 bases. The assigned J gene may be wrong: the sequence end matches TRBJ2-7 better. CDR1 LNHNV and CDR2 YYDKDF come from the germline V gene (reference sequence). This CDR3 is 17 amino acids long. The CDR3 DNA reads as TGTGCCACCAGCAGAGAAGGGAACAGGGGTGGCACCTACGAGCAGTACTTC. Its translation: CATSREGNRGGTYEQYF.

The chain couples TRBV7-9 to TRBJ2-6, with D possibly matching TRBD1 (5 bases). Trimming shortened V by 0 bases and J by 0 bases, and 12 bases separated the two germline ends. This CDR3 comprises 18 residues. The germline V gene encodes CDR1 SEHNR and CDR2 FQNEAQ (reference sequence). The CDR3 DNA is TGTGCCAGCAGCTTAGCTAGGGGCCCCCGCTCTGGGGCCAACGTCCTGACTTTC. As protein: CASSLARGPRSGANVLTF.

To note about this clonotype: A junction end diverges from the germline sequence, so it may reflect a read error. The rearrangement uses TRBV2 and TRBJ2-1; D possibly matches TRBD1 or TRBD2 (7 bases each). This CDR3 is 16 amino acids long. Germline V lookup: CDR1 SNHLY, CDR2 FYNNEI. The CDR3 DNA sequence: TGTGCCGGCAGTGAGGGGGCGGGAGCTCGGCAGGATGAGCAGTTCTTC. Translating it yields CAGSEGAGARQDEQFF.

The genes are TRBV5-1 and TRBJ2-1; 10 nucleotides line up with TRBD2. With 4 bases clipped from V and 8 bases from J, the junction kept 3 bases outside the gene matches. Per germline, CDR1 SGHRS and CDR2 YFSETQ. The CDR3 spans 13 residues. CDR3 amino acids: CASSQGLADEQFF. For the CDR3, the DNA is TGCGCCAGCAGCCAAGGACTAGCGGATGAGCAGTTCTTC.

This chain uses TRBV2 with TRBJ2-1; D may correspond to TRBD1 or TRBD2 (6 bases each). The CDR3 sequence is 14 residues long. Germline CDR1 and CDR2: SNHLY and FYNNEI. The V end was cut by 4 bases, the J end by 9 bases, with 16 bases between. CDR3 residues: CASSAQGRSGEQFF. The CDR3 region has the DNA TGTGCCAGCAGTGCCCAGGGGAGGTCGGGTGAGCAGTTCTTC. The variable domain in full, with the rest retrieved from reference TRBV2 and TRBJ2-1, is EPEVTQTPSHQVTQMGQEVILRCVPISNHLYFYWYRQILGQKVEFLVSFYNNEISEKSEIFDDQFSVERPDGSNFTLKIRSTKLEDSAMYFCASSAQGRSGEQFFGPGTRLTVL.

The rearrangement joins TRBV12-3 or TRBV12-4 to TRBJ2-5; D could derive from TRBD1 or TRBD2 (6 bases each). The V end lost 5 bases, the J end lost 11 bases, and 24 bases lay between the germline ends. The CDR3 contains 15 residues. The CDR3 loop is CASSPVIGGDNEQYF. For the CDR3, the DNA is TGTGCCAGCAGTCCCGTTATCGGAGGGGACAATGAGCAGTACTTC.

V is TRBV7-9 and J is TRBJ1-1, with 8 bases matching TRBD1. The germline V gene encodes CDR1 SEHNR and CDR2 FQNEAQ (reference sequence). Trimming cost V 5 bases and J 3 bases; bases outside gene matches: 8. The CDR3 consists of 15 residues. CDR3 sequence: CASSTQGQVHTEAFF. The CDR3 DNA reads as TGTGCCAGCAGCACACAGGGACAGGTACACACTGAAGCTTTCTTT.

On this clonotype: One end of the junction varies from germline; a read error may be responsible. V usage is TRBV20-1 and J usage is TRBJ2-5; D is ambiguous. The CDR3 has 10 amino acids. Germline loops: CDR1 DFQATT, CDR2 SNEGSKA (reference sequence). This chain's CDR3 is CIATRETQYF. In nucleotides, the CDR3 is TGCATTGCTACGAGGGAGACCCAGTACTTC.

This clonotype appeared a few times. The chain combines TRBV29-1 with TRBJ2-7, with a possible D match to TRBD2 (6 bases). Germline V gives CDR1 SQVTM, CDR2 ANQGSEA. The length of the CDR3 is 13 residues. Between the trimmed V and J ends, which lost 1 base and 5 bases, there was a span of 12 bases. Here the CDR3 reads CSVEGGGRNEQYF. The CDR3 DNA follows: TGCAGCGTTGAAGGTGGAGGGCGGAACGAGCAGTACTTC.

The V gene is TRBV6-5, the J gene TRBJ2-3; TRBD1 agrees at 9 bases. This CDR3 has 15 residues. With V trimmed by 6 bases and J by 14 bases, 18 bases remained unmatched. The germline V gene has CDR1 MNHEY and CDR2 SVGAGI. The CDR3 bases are TGTGCCAGCAGCTCAACCGGGACAGGGAACAGAGACGCGTATTTT. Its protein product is CASSSTGTGNRDAYF.

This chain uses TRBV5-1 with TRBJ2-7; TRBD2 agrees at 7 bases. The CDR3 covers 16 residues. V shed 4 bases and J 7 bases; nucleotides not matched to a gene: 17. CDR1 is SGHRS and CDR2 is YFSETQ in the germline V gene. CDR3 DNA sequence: TGCGCCAGCAGCCCCAGACCTTCCGGGGGGTACAATGAGCAGTACTTC. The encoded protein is CASSPRPSGGYNEQYF. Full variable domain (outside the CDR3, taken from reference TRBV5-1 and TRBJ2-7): KAGVTQTPRYLIKTRGQQVTLSCSPISGHRSVSWYQQTPGQGLQFLFEYFSETQRNKGNFPGRFSGRQFSNSRSEMNVSTLELGDSALYLCASSPRPSGGYNEQYFGPGTRLTVT.

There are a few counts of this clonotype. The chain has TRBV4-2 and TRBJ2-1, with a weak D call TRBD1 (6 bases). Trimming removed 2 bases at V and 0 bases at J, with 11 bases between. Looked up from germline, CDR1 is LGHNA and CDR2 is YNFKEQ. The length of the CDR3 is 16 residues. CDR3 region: CASSQYTGSSYNEQFF. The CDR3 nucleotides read TGTGCCAGCAGCCAATATACAGGGAGCTCCTACAATGAGCAGTTCTTC.

DNA of the CDR3: TGTGCCAGCAGCCCTCCCCTCGGGACGGTTGGCGACGGGCAGTACTTC. Amino acids: CASSPPLGTVGDGQYF. This chain connects TRBV7-9 to TRBJ2-7; D is possibly TRBD1 or TRBD2 (5 bases each). Looked up from germline, CDR1 is SEHNR and CDR2 is FQNEAQ (reference sequence). V gave up 5 bases and J gave up 9 bases, with 26 bases separating them. The CDR3 extends over 16 amino acids.

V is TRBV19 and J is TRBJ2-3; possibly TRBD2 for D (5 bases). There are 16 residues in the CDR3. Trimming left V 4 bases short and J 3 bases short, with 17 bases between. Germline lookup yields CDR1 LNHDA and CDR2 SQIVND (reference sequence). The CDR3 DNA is TGTGCCAGTAGTACCTGGACCTTCTCGGGGACAGATACGCAGTATTTT. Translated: CASSTWTFSGTDTQYF.

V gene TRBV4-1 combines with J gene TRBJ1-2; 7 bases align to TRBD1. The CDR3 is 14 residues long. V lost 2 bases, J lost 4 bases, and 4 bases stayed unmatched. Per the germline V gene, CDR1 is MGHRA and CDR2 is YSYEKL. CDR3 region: CASSQTGTVYGYTF. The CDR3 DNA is TGCGCCAGCAGCCAAACCGGGACAGTCTATGGCTACACCTTC.

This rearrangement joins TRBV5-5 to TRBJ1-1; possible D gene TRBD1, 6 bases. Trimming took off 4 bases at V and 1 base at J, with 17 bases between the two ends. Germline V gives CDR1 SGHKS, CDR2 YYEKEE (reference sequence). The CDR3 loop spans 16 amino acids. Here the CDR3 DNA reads TGTGCCAGCAGCCCCCGGGGGGGACAAACGAACACTGAAGCTTTCTTT. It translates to CASSPRGGQTNTEAFF.

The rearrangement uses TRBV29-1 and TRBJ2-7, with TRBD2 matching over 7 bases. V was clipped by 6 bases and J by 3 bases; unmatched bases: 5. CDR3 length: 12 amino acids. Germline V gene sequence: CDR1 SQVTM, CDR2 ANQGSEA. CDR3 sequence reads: CSVPGGLYEQYF. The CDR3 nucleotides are TGCAGCGTCCCGGGGGGTCTCTACGAGCAGTACTTC.

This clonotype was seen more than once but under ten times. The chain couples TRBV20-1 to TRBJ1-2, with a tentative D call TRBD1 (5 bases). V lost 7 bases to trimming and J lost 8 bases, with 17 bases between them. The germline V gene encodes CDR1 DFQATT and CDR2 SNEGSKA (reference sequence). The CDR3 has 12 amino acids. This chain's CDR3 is CSVPRDQAGYTF. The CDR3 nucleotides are TGCAGTGTCCCCAGGGACCAGGCGGGCTACACCTTC.

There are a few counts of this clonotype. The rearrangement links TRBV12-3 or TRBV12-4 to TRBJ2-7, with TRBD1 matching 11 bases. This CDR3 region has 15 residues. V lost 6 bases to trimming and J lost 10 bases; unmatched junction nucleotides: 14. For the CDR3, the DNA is TGTGCCAGCAGAGAGGACAGGGGGCTGAGGTTGGTACAGTACTTC. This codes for CASREDRGLRLVQYF.